The clone carrying this T cell receptor beta chain has more than one count but fewer than ten. Antigen: not known. As to treatment: oral pan-JAK inhibitor, 5-10 mg twice daily. This sample is part of a study of CD8+ T cells in alopecia areata. For the study at large: Dosing with tofacitinib proceeded for 6 to 18 months, followed by 6 months off drug. For treated patients, severity scores reflected the percentage of scalp area affected.

The germline CDR1 and CDR2 sequences are MNHEY and SVGAGI. This CDR3 has 13 residues. The V end was cut by 8 bases, the J end by 2 bases, with 10 bases between. cDNA serving as the sequencing template came from extracted, reverse transcribed RNA. Assay: immunoSEQ multiplex PCR; the TCRdb copy retains only in-frame clones and omits some. The sample records 170,000 or so clones, roughly 65% being singletons. Overall study findings and caveats: Mice showed TCR sharing more clearly than patients did, possibly owing to HLA. A great number of expanded lesional clones endured in scalp and blood during tofacitinib.

The V gene is TRBV6-5, the J gene TRBJ1-5; unclear D gene. The sequence came from a human donor with alopecia areata. The specimen comprised CD4+ T cells sorted from blood, sampled at week 4, from a patient treated with tofacitinib. The CDR3 DNA reads as TGTGCCAGCGAAACAGTGGGCAATCAGCCCCAGCATTTT. Encoded protein: CASETVGNQPQHF.